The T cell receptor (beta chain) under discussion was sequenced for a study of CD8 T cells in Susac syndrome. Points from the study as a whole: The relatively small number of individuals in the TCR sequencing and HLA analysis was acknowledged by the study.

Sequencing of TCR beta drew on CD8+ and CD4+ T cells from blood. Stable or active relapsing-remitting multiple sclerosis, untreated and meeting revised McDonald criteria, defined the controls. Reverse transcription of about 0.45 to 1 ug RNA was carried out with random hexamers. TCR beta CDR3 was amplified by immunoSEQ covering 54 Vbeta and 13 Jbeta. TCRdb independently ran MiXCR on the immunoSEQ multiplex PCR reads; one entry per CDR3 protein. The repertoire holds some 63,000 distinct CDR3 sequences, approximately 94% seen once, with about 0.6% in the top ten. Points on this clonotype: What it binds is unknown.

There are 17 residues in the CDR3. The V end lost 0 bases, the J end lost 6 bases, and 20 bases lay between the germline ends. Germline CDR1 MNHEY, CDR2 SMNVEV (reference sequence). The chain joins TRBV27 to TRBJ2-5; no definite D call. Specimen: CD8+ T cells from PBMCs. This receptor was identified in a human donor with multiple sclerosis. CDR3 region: CASSLSLGVGFGQTQYF. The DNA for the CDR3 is TGTGCCAGCAGTTTATCGCTTGGAGTAGGGTTCGGGCAGACCCAGTACTTC.